This T cell receptor (beta chain) appears in the sequencing data of a study of early T cells in non-severe SARS-CoV-2 infection (dated by TCRdb to the early 2020s). Study-level background: TCR sequencing used bulk RNA from unsorted whole blood, so alpha and beta chains could not be paired.

The library was made by 5' RACE. Sequencing used a NextSeq 500. In the TCR library protocol, unique molecular identifiers were attached to individual cDNA molecules to correct for PCR bias and sequencing error. Both TCR alpha and beta chains were sequenced, and tight co-correlation was observed between alpha and beta sequence abundances in each sample. The paper's data handling went like this. Decombinator V4 was used to perform V gene, J gene and CDR3 annotation of TCR sequences. Expanded TCRs were defined as changing significantly between any two time points under a Poisson model with p below 0.0001. Abundances of TCRs were expressed as counts per million after normalisation to the total number of TCRs sequenced in each sample. TRAV1-2 paired with TRAJ12, TRAJ20 or TRAJ33 defined MAIT TCRs, while TRAV10 paired with TRAJ18 defined iNKT TCRs. VDJdb, accessed on 1 November 2021, was searched for TCRs annotated for CMV, EBV and SARS-CoV-2, and TCRs annotated for more than one antigen were excluded. TCRdb took the public reads, trimmed them with fastp at Q25, ran MiXCR for clone calling and kept in-frame beta chains. Identical CDR3 proteins give one entry, which carries the most common genes and DNA. These V and J calls originate from TCRdb's pipeline instead of the authors' own analysis. The sample contains more than 60,000 distinct CDR3 sequences, 13% of them found a single time. Together, the top ten hold roughly 8.3% of the sample.

Paper-wide results and their limitations: Matching against VDJdb was skewed toward anti-spike CD8 responses, likely underestimated virus-specific expansions, and missed private and CD4 specificities.

This clonotype was observed a handful of times. Its antigen is unknown. Per-base quality was not reported, and no clone a single base away is much larger than it. Via the germline V gene, CDR1 is KGHSH and CDR2 LQKENI. The CDR3, cysteine through phenylalanine, is 12 amino acids long. Solely the CDR3 DNA is kept, with 36 bases framed from the first base. V loses 0 bases, J loses 7 bases, and the germline ends lie 4 bases apart. A case-control design nested within a healthcare worker cohort in London, UK, was used, with weekly nasopharyngeal swab PCR tests and blood sampling performed. Healthcare workers were recruited between 23 and 31 March 2020, during the week of the UK lockdown, and were followed weekly for up to about 15 weeks.

The chain is assembled from TRBV18 and TRBJ2-1, with the identity of the D gene unclear. Input material: whole blood. This receptor was obtained from an adult who was a healthcare worker with PCR-confirmed SARS-CoV-2 infection or an uninfected control (not recorded which). The bases are TGTGCCAGCTCACCACCGGGGAATGAGCAGTTCTTC. It translates as CASSPPGNEQFF.